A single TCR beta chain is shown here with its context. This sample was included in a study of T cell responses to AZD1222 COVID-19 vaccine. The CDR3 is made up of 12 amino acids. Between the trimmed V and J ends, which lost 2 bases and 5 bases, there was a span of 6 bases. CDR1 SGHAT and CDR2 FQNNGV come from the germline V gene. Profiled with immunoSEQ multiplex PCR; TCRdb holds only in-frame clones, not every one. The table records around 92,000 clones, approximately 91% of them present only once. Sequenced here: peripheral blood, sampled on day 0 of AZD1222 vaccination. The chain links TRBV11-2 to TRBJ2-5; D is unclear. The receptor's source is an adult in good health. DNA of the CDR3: TGTGCCAGCAGCTTAAGTTCGGAGACCCAGTACTTC. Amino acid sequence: CASSLSSETQYF.